This TCR beta chain is drawn from a study of control samples from healthy donors and cancer patients. Repertoires were generated with immunoSEQ multiplex PCR, while TCRdb's copy carries only in-frame clones and drops some. The sample consists of 150,000 or so clones, 94% of them appearing once. The germline V gene has CDR1 SNHLY and CDR2 FYNNEI. The V and J ends lost 6 bases and 10 bases, in that order; junction bases with no gene match: 7. The CDR3 contains 15 residues. The clonotype was recovered from a man in his forties or fifties in good health. The V gene is TRBV2, the J gene TRBJ2-1, with TRBD2 identical over 15 bases. The sequencing input was blood. CDR3: CASRPRTSGGGEQFF. The CDR3 DNA reads TGTGCCAGCAGACCCAGGACTAGCGGGGGGGGCGAGCAGTTCTTC.